The 32 T cell receptor beta chains listed next were all sequenced from one sample in a study of T cells in Graves' hyperthyroidism and ophthalmopathy. The CDR3 regions of TCR beta were amplified from RNA transcripts. The TCR CDR3 first-round RT-PCR relied on the HTBI primer set. MiXCR was run by TCRdb on the multiplex PCR reads, yielding one entry per CDR3 protein. This sample has about 510,000 distinct CDR3 sequences; approximately 49% occur once, and the top ten carry about two fifths. Sample: peripheral blood or thyroid tissue (not recorded which). All receptors derive from an adult woman with Graves' disease, either hyperthyroidism or ophthalmopathy (not recorded which).

This clonotype was observed at least ten times. The gene calls are TRBV7-2 and TRBJ1-6; D not resolved. Germline CDR1 is SGHTA and CDR2 is FQGNSA. V lost 3 bases and J 0 bases, leaving 3 bases between the germline ends. The CDR3 runs 14 residues. The CDR3 DNA reads TGTGCCAGCAGCTTGGGCTCCTATAATTCACCCCTCCACTTT. It yields the protein CASSLGSYNSPLHF.

This clonotype turned up a few times. CDR3 loop: CASSPGTGSNSPLHF. The CDR3 bases are TGCGCCAGCAGCCCAGGGACAGGGTCGAATTCACCCCTCCACTTT. The chain is built from TRBV4-1 and TRBJ1-6, with TRBD1 identical over 9 bases. This CDR3 spans 15 amino acids. Per the germline V gene, CDR1 is MGHRA and CDR2 is YSYEKL. J lost 7 bases, V lost 4 bases, and 5 bases had no gene match.

The CDR3: CATSAFPGNTNTEAFF. CDR3 in DNA: TGTGCCACCAGTGCCTTCCCGGGAAACACGAACACTGAAGCTTTCTTT. The chain links TRBV24-1 to TRBJ1-1; D is unclear. Germline V gene lookup returns CDR1 KGHDR and CDR2 SFDVKD. The CDR3 covers 16 residues. Deletions cut 5 bases from V and 1 base from J, with 16 bases between.

The rearrangement uses TRBV2 and TRBJ1-2, with D perhaps matching TRBD1 (5 bases). V was trimmed by 2 bases and J by 6 bases, leaving 13 bases between them. The length of the CDR3 is 14 residues. Per the germline V gene, CDR1 is SNHLY and CDR2 is FYNNEI. The CDR3 reads CASSEQGGDDGYTF. In nucleotides, the CDR3 is TGTGCCAGCAGTGAACAGGGCGGGGACGATGGCTACACCTTC.

J is TRBJ2-7 and V is TRBV27; possibly TRBD2 for D (6 bases). Germline CDR1 MNHEY, CDR2 SMNVEV (reference sequence). The CDR3 totals 15 residues. Trimming took off 8 bases at V and 6 bases at J, with 23 bases between the two ends. DNA of the CDR3: TGTGCCAGCGGCCGACTAGACTTTGCACTTACCGAGCAGTACTTC. Protein product: CASGRLDFALTEQYF.

This clonotype was seen ten or more times. The chain combines TRBV11-1 with TRBJ2-2, with D possibly matching TRBD1 (5 bases). Germline V gene sequence: CDR1 SGHAT, CDR2 FQDESV (reference sequence). The CDR3 is 13 amino acids. Trimming pared 3 bases from V and 6 bases from J, leaving 8 bases between. For the CDR3, the DNA is TGTGCCAGCAGCTTTCCAGGGCCCGGGGAGCTGTTTTTT. This sequence encodes CASSFPGPGELFF.

In this sample, this clonotype turned up a few times. The V and J genes are TRBV5-6 and TRBJ1-5; D unclear. The CDR3 totals 12 residues. With 5 bases removed from V and 6 bases from J, the gap between germline ends came to 9 bases. Germline CDR1 reads SGHDT; CDR2 reads YYEEEE. CDR3 sequence (DNA): TGTGCCAGCAGTTTATCGTTTCAGCCCCAGCATTTT. This codes for CASSLSFQPQHF.

This clonotype was counted a few times. This chain connects TRBV5-1 to TRBJ2-1; maybe TRBD1 (6 bases). The CDR3 runs 14 residues. V shed 4 bases and J shed 7 bases, with 15 bases lying between them. The germline CDR1 and CDR2 sequences are SGHRS and YFSETQ. The CDR3 loop reads CASSVYIRGNEQFF. As DNA, the CDR3 is TGCGCCAGCAGCGTATATATCAGGGGAAATGAGCAGTTCTTC.

The V gene is TRBV7-9, the J gene TRBJ1-4, with TRBD1 identical over 9 bases. Per the germline V gene, CDR1 is SEHNR and CDR2 is FQNEAQ (reference sequence). With 8 bases clipped from V and 10 bases from J, the junction kept 11 bases outside the gene matches. The CDR3 extends over 14 amino acids. The CDR3 region has the DNA TGTGCCAGCCAGACCGACAGGGGGTTGGGAAAACTGTTTTTT. Its protein product is CASQTDRGLGKLFF.

This clonotype was recorded at least ten times. The J gene is TRBJ1-5, the V gene TRBV6-2 or TRBV6-3; TRBD1 matches 9 bases. This CDR3 spans 14 amino acids. V lost 5 bases and J lost 7; bases outside the gene matches: 6. Germline V gene sequence: CDR1 MNHEY, CDR2 SVGEGT. CDR3 protein: CASSTGTGRQPQHF. The CDR3 DNA reads TGTGCCAGCAGTACCGGGACAGGGCGCCAGCCCCAGCATTTT.

This clonotype was detected many times. The CDR3, as DNA: TGTGCCAGCAGCTCCCTGGACGGGAACACTGAAGCTTTCTTT. Protein product: CASSSLDGNTEAFF. The rearrangement links TRBV5-4 to TRBJ1-1; no firm D call. CDR3 length: 14 residues. The germline V gene encodes CDR1 SGHNT and CDR2 YYREEE (reference sequence). The ends were cut back, 3 bases at V and 1 base at J, with 10 bases in the middle. Together with reference TRBV5-4 and TRBJ1-1, the CDR3 gives the full variable domain: ETGVTQSPTHLIKTRGQQVTLRCSSQSGHNTVSWYQQALGQGPQFIFQYYREEENGRGNFPPRFSGLQFPNYSSELNVNALELDDSALYLCASSSLDGNTEAFFGQGTRLTVV.

This clonotype was recorded many times. The rearrangement links TRBV11-2 to TRBJ2-2, with 10 bases fitting TRBD2. V dropped 2 bases and J dropped 7; count of bases not matched to a gene: 7. The length of the CDR3 is 16 residues. The germline gives CDR1 SGHAT, CDR2 FQNNGV. CDR3 protein: CASSLRLAGVGGELFF. The CDR3, as DNA: TGTGCCAGCAGCTTAAGGCTAGCGGGGGTCGGCGGGGAGCTGTTTTTT.

This chain connects TRBV10-3 to TRBJ1-4, with D possibly matching TRBD1 (5 bases). With 0 bases removed from V and 7 bases from J, the gap between germline ends came to 9 bases. The CDR3 consists of 14 residues. Germline assignment: CDR1 ENHRY and CDR2 SYGVKD. The CDR3, as DNA: TGTGCCATCAGTGAGTCGAGCCAGGGTGAAAAACTGTTTTTT. This sequence encodes CAISESSQGEKLFF.

V and J are TRBV15 and TRBJ2-7, with D perhaps TRBD2 (5 bases). Trimming pared 0 bases from V and 2 bases from J, leaving 11 bases between. CDR1 and CDR2 (germline): LNHNV, YYDKDF (reference sequence). This CDR3 has 15 amino acids. The CDR3 sequence is CATSRDAGLTYEQYF. DNA for the CDR3: TGTGCCACCAGCAGAGATGCAGGACTCACCTACGAGCAGTACTTC.

The chain recombines TRBV7-8 with TRBJ1-1; D not resolved. The V end lost 2 bases, the J end lost 9 bases, and 28 bases lay between the germline ends. The CDR3 runs 18 residues. Germline assignment: CDR1 SGHVS and CDR2 FQNEAQ. Here the CDR3 DNA reads TGTGCCAGCAGCTTACCGGGTTTGAGGACTTCCCTTCCAGTGAAAGCTTTCTTT. It specifies CASSLPGLRTSLPVKAFF.

This clonotype occurred many times. This sequence joins TRBV19 and TRBJ2-7, with TRBD2 matching over 10 bases. CDR1 LNHDA and CDR2 SQIVND come from the germline V gene (reference sequence). Trimming at V came to 3 bases and at J to 3 bases, leaving 2 bases not matched to a gene. The length of the CDR3 is 14 residues. The CDR3 bases are TGTGCCAGTAGTATCCTAGCGGGAGACTACGAGCAGTACTTC. Translation: CASSILAGDYEQYF.

On this clonotype: A read error is possible here, since a much larger clone lies one base away. The chain has TRBV12-3 or TRBV12-4 and TRBJ2-2, with 8 bases matching TRBD2. The CDR3 length is 16 residues. J was trimmed by 4 bases and V by 7 bases; bases with no gene match: 11. CDR3: CASTELSGSSTGELFF. The CDR3, as DNA: TGTGCCAGCACCGAACTGAGCGGGAGTTCCACCGGGGAGCTGTTTTTT.

At least ten counts were recorded for this clonotype. DNA of the CDR3: TGCGCCAGCAGCTTGGCTACAGGGGAAGATGGCTACACCTTC. Protein: CASSLATGEDGYTF. V is TRBV5-1 and J is TRBJ1-2; the match to TRBD1 covers 7 bases. The germline V gene encodes CDR1 SGHRS and CDR2 YFSETQ. The V and J ends lost 0 bases and 6 bases, in that order; junction bases with no gene match: 5. The CDR3 sequence is 14 residues long.

This clonotype was found a few times. This sequence joins TRBV11-2 and TRBJ1-1; unclear D gene. Germline V lookup: CDR1 SGHAT, CDR2 FQNNGV. V was trimmed by 1 base and J by 3 bases, leaving 9 bases between them. The CDR3 is made up of 14 amino acids. The CDR3 spells CASSLVRVDTEAFF. CDR3 in DNA: TGTGCCAGCAGCTTAGTGAGGGTGGACACTGAAGCTTTCTTT. Supplemented by reference TRBV11-2 and TRBJ1-1, the full variable domain reads EAGVAQSPRYKIIEKRQSVAFWCNPISGHATLYWYQQILGQGPKLLIQFQNNGVVDDSQLPKDRFSAERLKGVDSTLKIQPAKLEDSAVYLCASSLVRVDTEAFFGQGTRLTVV.

This clonotype has at least ten counts. V is TRBV12-3 or TRBV12-4 and J is TRBJ1-6; tentatively, D is TRBD1 (5 bases). This CDR3 has 12 amino acids. The ends were cut back, 6 bases at V and 9 bases at J, with 9 bases in the middle. In nucleotides, the CDR3 is TGTGCCAGCAGCTCGGGGGGTTCACCCCTCCACTTT. This sequence encodes CASSSGGSPLHF.

The chain uses TRBV14 and TRBJ2-7, with TRBD1 identical over 7 bases. The trim removed 3 bases at V and 2 bases at J, leaving 1 base unmatched. This CDR3 has 13 residues. CDR1 is SGHDN and CDR2 is FVKESK in the germline V gene. The CDR3 loop is CASSHGQAYEQYF. CDR3 sequence (DNA): TGTGCCAGCAGCCACGGACAGGCCTACGAGCAGTACTTC.

This chain joins TRBV5-1 and TRBJ1-1; 9 nucleotides align to TRBD1. The germline V gene encodes CDR1 SGHRS and CDR2 YFSETQ. V shed 5 bases and J 4 bases; nucleotides not matched to a gene: 9. This CDR3 comprises 15 residues. This CDR3 is CASSPRGGQGTEAFF. In DNA, the CDR3 is TGCGCCAGCAGTCCCCGAGGGGGACAGGGCACTGAAGCTTTCTTT.

This clonotype was seen at least ten times. The J gene is TRBJ1-2, the V gene TRBV19, with 8 bases aligning to TRBD1. This CDR3 contains 15 residues. CDR1 and CDR2 (germline): LNHDA, SQIVND (reference sequence). J gave up 8 bases and V 3 bases, and 11 bases lay outside the gene matches. The CDR3 here is CASSIDGQGGRGYTF. In nucleotides, the CDR3 is TGTGCCAGTAGTATTGATGGACAGGGCGGTCGGGGCTACACCTTC.

The chain joins TRBV28 to TRBJ2-3; 9 bases match TRBD1. V was pared by 4 bases and J by 7 bases, with 6 bases of the junction left unmatched. The CDR3 consists of 14 residues. Germline-derived CDR1 and CDR2 are MDHEN and SYDVKM. The CDR3 DNA reads TGTGCCAGCAGTTCGGGGACAGGGTCATATACGCAGTATTTT. Translation gives CASSSGTGSYTQYF. Looking up the rest from reference TRBV28 and TRBJ2-3 gives the full variable domain: DVKVTQSSRYLVKRTGEKVFLECVQDMDHENMFWYRQDPGLGLRLIYFSYDVKMKEKGDIPEGYSVSREKKERFSLILESASTNQTSMYLCASSSGTGSYTQYFGPGTRLTVL.

There are many counts of this clonotype. At one end, the junction sequence differs from germline, possibly due to a read error. J is TRBJ2-7 and V is TRBV7-8, with 10 nucleotides matching TRBD1. Germline CDR1 is SGHVS and CDR2 is FQNEAQ. The CDR3 spans 17 residues. The CDR3 is CASSLATGQGDSYEQYF. CDR3 DNA sequence: TGTGCCAGCAGCCTAGCAACTGGACAGGGGGATTCCTACGAGCAGTACTTC.

This clonotype was recorded at least ten times. The chain links TRBV5-8 to TRBJ1-1, with 10 nucleotides matching TRBD1. The CDR3 totals 17 residues. Germline V gene data show CDR1 as SGHTS and CDR2 as YDEGEE. The V and J ends lost 3 bases and 6 bases, in that order; junction bases with no gene match: 14. The CDR3: CASSSVPGQGIVAEAFF. The CDR3 nucleotides read TGTGCCAGCAGCTCCGTCCCGGGACAGGGGATAGTGGCTGAAGCTTTCTTT.

The V call is TRBV25-1, the J call TRBJ2-2, with D tentatively TRBD1 (5 bases). V dropped 7 bases and J dropped 3 bases, with 12 bases sitting between them. Per the germline V gene, CDR1 is MGHDK and CDR2 is SYGVNS. The CDR3 is 14 amino acids. The DNA for the CDR3 is TGTGCCAGCAAGATCCAGGGTGACACCGGGGAGCTGTTTTTT. Translated: CASKIQGDTGELFF.

This clonotype came up many times. The chain is built from TRBV5-4 and TRBJ1-1, with TRBD1 identical over 8 bases. With V trimmed by 4 bases and J by 4 bases, 9 bases remained unmatched. CDR1 SGHNT and CDR2 YYREEE come from the germline V gene (reference sequence). CDR3 length: 15 amino acids. The CDR3 region is CASSLGQGWGTEAFF. The CDR3 bases are TGTGCCAGCAGCCTCGGACAGGGATGGGGCACTGAAGCTTTCTTT.

The chain has TRBV7-8 and TRBJ1-1; D is possibly TRBD1 (6 bases). Trimming removed 4 bases at V and 7 bases at J, with 19 bases between. Per the germline V gene, CDR1 is SGHVS and CDR2 is FQNEAQ. The CDR3 is made up of 15 amino acids. The CDR3 DNA follows: TGTGCCAGCAGCTCATTTGGGGGCACAGGGAGTGAAGCTTTCTTT. Its protein product is CASSSFGGTGSEAFF. Together with reference TRBV7-8 and TRBJ1-1, the CDR3 gives the full variable domain: GAGVSQSPRYKVAKRGQDVALRCDPISGHVSLFWYQQALGQGPEFLTYFQNEAQLDKSGLPSDRFFAERPEGSVSTLKIQRTQQEDSAVYLCASSSFGGTGSEAFFGQGTRLTVV.

V gene TRBV5-1 combines with J gene TRBJ1-1; D uncertain. The V gene lost 6 bases and the J gene lost 0 bases, with 15 bases spanning the gap. CDR1 is SGHRS, CDR2 YFSETQ, per germline. The CDR3 runs 15 residues. The CDR3 coding sequence is TGCGCCAGCAAGCGGGAGGAAACGATGAACACTGAAGCTTTCTTT. Protein: CASKREETMNTEAFF.

This clonotype was counted a single time. The chain carries TRBV10-3 and TRBJ1-1, with 11 bases fitting TRBD1. The ends lost 2 bases at V and 2 bases at J; junction bases unmatched: 1. The CDR3 is 15 residues long. Germline CDR1 reads ENHRY; CDR2 reads SYGVKD. The CDR3 coding sequence is TGTGCCATCAGTGAGGGACAGGGGGCAAACACTGAAGCTTTCTTT. Its protein is CAISEGQGANTEAFF.

This clonotype occurred many times. The chain's CDR3 is CSAKPPSGNYEQYF. The CDR3 region has the DNA TGCAGTGCTAAGCCCCCTTCGGGGAACTACGAGCAGTACTTC. This chain joins TRBV20-1 and TRBJ2-7, with a tentative D call TRBD2 (5 bases). From germline, CDR1 is DFQATT and CDR2 SNEGSKA (reference sequence). The CDR3 extends over 14 amino acids. V was shortened by 4 bases and J by 3 bases, with 16 bases between the two germline ends.